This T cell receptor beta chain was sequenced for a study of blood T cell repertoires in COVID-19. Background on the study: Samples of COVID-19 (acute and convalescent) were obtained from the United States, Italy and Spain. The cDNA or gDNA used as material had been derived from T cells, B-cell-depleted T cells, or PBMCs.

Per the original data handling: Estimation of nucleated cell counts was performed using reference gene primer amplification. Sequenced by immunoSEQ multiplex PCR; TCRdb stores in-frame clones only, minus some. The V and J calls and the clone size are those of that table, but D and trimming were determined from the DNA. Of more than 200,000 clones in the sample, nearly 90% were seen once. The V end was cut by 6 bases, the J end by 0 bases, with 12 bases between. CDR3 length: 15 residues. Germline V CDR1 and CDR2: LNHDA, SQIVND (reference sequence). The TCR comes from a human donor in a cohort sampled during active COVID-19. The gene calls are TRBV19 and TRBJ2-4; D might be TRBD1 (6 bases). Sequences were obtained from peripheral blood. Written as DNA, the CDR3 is TGTGCCAGTAGCCACAGGGAACTAGCCAAAAACATTCAGTACTTC. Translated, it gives CASSHRELAKNIQYF.